This TCR beta chain was identified in a study of blood T cell repertoires in COVID-19. Germline V gene data show CDR1 as SNHLY and CDR2 as FYNNEI. CDR3 size: 14 residues. Trimming pared 2 bases from V and 0 bases from J, leaving 8 bases between. Assay: immunoSEQ multiplex PCR; the TCRdb copy retains only in-frame clones and omits some. Here the sample spans just over 90,000 clones, just under 80% being singletons. Input material: peripheral blood. V and J are TRBV2 and TRBJ2-7, with D uncertain. This receptor was taken from a human donor in a cohort sampled during active COVID-19. In DNA form, the CDR3 reads TGTGCCAGCAGTGAATCACAGACCTCCTACGAGCAGTACTTC. Its translation is CASSESQTSYEQYF.